This T cell receptor (beta chain) derives from a study of spatial heterogeneity in lung cancer. For the study at large: More beta-chain than alpha-chain sequences were consistently detected. Study-level results: Ubiquitous expanded tumor TCRs showed up in blood more at resection than follow-up.

On each TCR cDNA molecule, a unique molecular identifier was present. MiXCR was run by TCRdb on the 5' RACE reads, yielding one entry per CDR3 protein. The sample yields about 92,000 distinct CDR3 sequences, 9.5% to 15% seen once. As to time point: sample taken at primary tumor resection. Unsorted samples of tumor, nontumor lung or frozen PBMC had their whole RNA sequenced. About this clonotype itself: The antigen is not known.

Germline CDR1 reads MNHEY; CDR2 reads SVGEGT. The CDR3 length is 17 residues. V dropped 8 bases and J dropped 0; count of bases not matched to a gene: 12. Sequences were derived from PBMCs, sampled at surgery. The TCR was taken from a male donor with early-stage non-small cell lung cancer. V gene TRBV6-2 or TRBV6-3 combines with J gene TRBJ2-7; 11 bases match TRBD2. CDR3 nucleotides: TGTGCCAGCCTCCCGACCCTAGCGGGGGGTAGCTCCTACGAGCAGTACTTC. It codes for CASLPTLAGGSSYEQYF.